Presented here are 18 T cell receptor beta chains from one specimen sequenced in a study of cytomegalovirus exposure and HLA in healthy donors. The study ran its PCR with 60 Vbeta and 13 Jbeta primers. Only in-frame clones appear in the TCRdb table, and some are missing; sequencing was by immunoSEQ multiplex PCR. The table includes 100,000 to 150,000 clones, around 81% detected once. The specimen sequenced was PBMCs. The receptor source for this set is a man aged 18 to 30 in good health and CMV-seronegative.

This clone has only one observation. The rearrangement joins TRBV5-4 to TRBJ2-5; no definite D call. Germline CDR1 reads SGHNT; CDR2 reads YYREEE (reference sequence). V was trimmed by 1 base and J by 1 base, leaving 8 bases between them. This CDR3 spans 14 amino acids. The CDR3 sequence is CASSLMAFQETQYF. The CDR3, as DNA: TGTGCCAGCAGCTTGATGGCTTTCCAAGAGACCCAGTACTTC.

This chain uses TRBV5-4 with TRBJ2-3; 9 bases map to TRBD1. Germline CDR1 and CDR2: SGHNT and YYREEE (reference sequence). This CDR3 is built from 16 residues. V dropped 6 bases and J dropped 0; count of bases not matched to a gene: 8. CDR3 DNA: TGTGCCAGCATCGCAACCGGGACAGGGAGCACAGATACGCAGTATTTT. Translated: CASIATGTGSTDTQYF.

The chain joins TRBV7-6 to TRBJ2-5; 10 bases map to TRBD2. Germline V gene sequence: CDR1 SGHVS, CDR2 FNYEAQ. V shed 1 base and J 4 bases; nucleotides not matched to a gene: 6. The CDR3 spans 16 residues. The CDR3 DNA reads TGTGCCAGCAGCTTAGGGGCAGCGGGGGGGCCAGAGACCCAGTACTTC. Amino acids: CASSLGAAGGPETQYF.

By share of the sample, this clone is medium-sized. The chain employs TRBV4-1 and TRBJ2-5, with 8 bases matching TRBD1. Unmatched junction bases numbered 8, after V lost 3 bases and J lost 5 bases. Per the germline V gene, CDR1 is MGHRA and CDR2 is YSYEKL. There are 15 residues in the CDR3. The CDR3 coding sequence is TGCGCCAGCAGCCATAACAGGGGGTCATGGGAGACCCAGTACTTC. Translating gives CASSHNRGSWETQYF.

This chain links TRBV30 with TRBJ2-1, with D maybe TRBD2 (5 bases). Germline values: CDR1 GTSNPN, CDR2 SVGIG (reference sequence). V lost 4 bases and J 8 bases, leaving 12 bases between the germline ends. This CDR3 contains 12 residues. The CDR3 loop is CAWTFGVHEQFF. DNA for the CDR3: TGTGCCTGGACCTTCGGGGTACATGAGCAGTTCTTC.

There are a few counts of this clone. The CDR3 region is CASSEPRTGGEAFF. The CDR3 DNA reads TGTGCCAGCAGTGAACCTCGGACAGGGGGAGAAGCTTTCTTT. V and J are TRBV25-1 and TRBJ1-1; 10 positions agree with TRBD1. The V segment lost 2 bases and the J segment 8 bases; nucleotides outside the gene matches: 5. Per germline, CDR1 MGHDK and CDR2 SYGVNS. The CDR3 sequence is 14 residues long.

In this sample, this clone turned up a few times. The chain employs TRBV7-2 and TRBJ1-5; maybe TRBD1 (6 bases). Germline lookup yields CDR1 SGHTA and CDR2 FQGNSA. This CDR3 contains 15 residues. The germline V and J ends were trimmed by 3 bases and 6 bases, with 15 bases remaining between them. CDR3 bases: TGTGCCAGCAGCTTTAGACGGGGGGCAATTCAGCCCCAGCATTTT. Encoded protein: CASSFRRGAIQPQHF.

V and J are TRBV6-6 and TRBJ2-5; no clear D. Looked up from germline, CDR1 is MNHNY and CDR2 is SVGAGI (reference sequence). This CDR3 is 14 amino acids long. V was clipped by 8 bases and J by 3 bases, with 16 bases between them. The CDR3 DNA sequence: TGTGCCAGCCAAAATCTTGACCGGGAAGAGACCCAGTACTTC. Translated, it gives CASQNLDREETQYF.

The gene calls are TRBV30 and TRBJ2-3; D may be TRBD2 (7 bases). This CDR3 contains 13 residues. Deletions cut 1 base from V and 4 bases from J, with 9 bases between. Germline lookup yields CDR1 GTSNPN and CDR2 SVGIG (reference sequence). The CDR3 loop is CAWSAGGPDTQYF. The CDR3 DNA is TGTGCCTGGAGTGCGGGGGGCCCAGATACGCAGTATTTT.

This clone was detected once. This rearrangement joins TRBV19 to TRBJ2-2; TRBD1 matches 9 bases. Germline-derived CDR1 and CDR2 are LNHDA and SQIVND (reference sequence). The CDR3 has 19 amino acids. After removal of 4 bases from V and 7 bases from J, the junction contained 19 bases not matched to a gene. The CDR3 nucleotides read TGTGCCAGTAGTAGACTGGGACAGGGTCTAAATAGGGTGGTCGGGGAGCTGTTTTTT. It specifies CASSRLGQGLNRVVGELFF.

The rearrangement joins TRBV6-1 to TRBJ2-7, with TRBD1 identical over 8 bases. This CDR3 is 11 amino acids long. Germline CDR1 reads MNHNS; CDR2 reads SASEGT. V shed 8 bases, J shed 11 bases, and the junction held 8 bases outside the gene matches. The CDR3 reads CASGRQDREYF. CDR3 sequence (DNA): TGTGCCAGCGGCCGACAGGACAGGGAGTACTTC.

The chain combines TRBV18 with TRBJ1-5; tentative D call: TRBD1 (6 bases). CDR1 and CDR2 from the germline V gene are KGHSH and LQKENI. Trimming left V 4 bases short and J 6 bases short, with 13 bases between. The CDR3 length is 14 residues. In DNA form, the CDR3 reads TGTGCCAGCTCACGATCCAAAGGGGGTCAGCCCCAGCATTTT. Translated: CASSRSKGGQPQHF. Drawing the rest from reference TRBV18 and TRBJ1-5, the complete variable domain is NAGVMQNPRHLVRRRGQEARLRCSPMKGHSHVYWYRQLPEEGLKFMVYLQKENIIDESGMPKERFSAEFPKEGPSILRIQQVVRGDSAAYFCASSRSKGGQPQHFGDGTRLSIL.

The rearrangement joins TRBV27 to TRBJ2-3; D unclear. The CDR3 length is 14 residues. Germline V CDR1 and CDR2: MNHEY, SMNVEV (reference sequence). Trimming took off 2 bases at V and 2 bases at J, with 8 bases between the two ends. The CDR3 sequence is CASSLKQITDTQYF. CDR3 nucleotides: TGTGCCAGCAGTTTAAAACAGATCACAGATACGCAGTATTTT.

This clone has a single count. The V and J genes are TRBV6-5 and TRBJ2-7, with TRBD2 as a possible D gene (6 bases). The CDR3 is 16 residues long. The V gene's germline CDR1 is MNHEY and CDR2 SVGAGI. Trimming left V 2 bases short and J 0 bases short, with 14 bases between. The CDR3 region has the DNA TGTGCCAGCAGTTACCGCGGGGTAGGGTTCTCCTACGAGCAGTACTTC. Encoded protein: CASSYRGVGFSYEQYF.

This clone was counted a few times. The chain combines TRBV6-1 with TRBJ1-2; D call uncertain. Trimming stripped 3 bases from V and 8 bases from J, with 10 bases between. CDR3 length: 12 amino acids. Germline values: CDR1 MNHNS, CDR2 SASEGT. The CDR3 nucleotides read TGTGCCAGCAGTGATTATGAGCTGGGCTACACCTTC. Protein sequence: CASSDYELGYTF.

This chain connects TRBV9 to TRBJ1-4; the D is unclear. Trimming removed 1 base from V and 8 bases from J, with 15 bases in between. The germline gives CDR1 SGDLS, CDR2 YYNGEE. This CDR3 is built from 15 residues. The CDR3 DNA follows: TGTGCCAGCAGCGTATCGCAGGTGGACTCGGAAAAACTGTTTTTT. This codes for CASSVSQVDSEKLFF.

This clone was picked up a small number of times. The rearrangement uses TRBV5-3 and TRBJ2-3, with TRBD2 matching 8 bases. TRBV5-3 carries the ORF label, with uncertain function. The CDR3 covers 15 residues. J lost 2 bases, V lost 0 bases, and 2 bases had no gene match. The CDR3 reads CARSLGGGFTDTQYF. CDR3 DNA sequence: TGTGCCAGAAGCTTGGGCGGGGGGTTCACAGATACGCAGTATTTT.

V is TRBV7-9 and J is TRBJ2-1; TRBD2 matches at 7 bases. The J segment lost 5 bases and the V segment lost 0 bases, leaving 7 bases of the junction unmatched. This CDR3 contains 16 residues. Germline V CDR1 and CDR2: SEHNR, FQNEAQ (reference sequence). The CDR3 reads CASSLAPSGAHNEQFF. The CDR3 DNA reads as TGTGCCAGCAGCTTAGCTCCCAGCGGGGCCCACAATGAGCAGTTCTTC. The complete variable domain, with remaining parts taken from reference TRBV7-9 and TRBJ2-1, reads DTGVSQNPRHKITKRGQNVTFRCDPISEHNRLYWYRQTLGQGPEFLTYFQNEAQLEKSRLLSDRFSAERPKGSFSTLEIQRTEQGDSAMYLCASSLAPSGAHNEQFFGPGTRLTVL.